This passage covers 30 T cell receptor beta chains from one sample sequenced in a study of blood T cell repertoires in COVID-19. TCRdb's table, derived via immunoSEQ multiplex PCR, lists solely in-frame clones and lacks some. The sample has about 70,000 clones, 80% to 90% seen once; the top ten hold roughly 2.6%. Sequenced input: peripheral blood. These receptors came from a middle-aged man with acute or convalescent COVID-19.

This clone appeared a single time. V and J are TRBV11-2 and TRBJ2-1; weak D call: TRBD2 (5 bases). CDR1 and CDR2 (germline): SGHAT, FQNNGV. The ends were cut back, 5 bases at V and 4 bases at J, with 6 bases in the middle. The CDR3 runs 12 residues. The CDR3 bases are TGTGCCAGCAGCGGCGGGTACAATGAGCAGTTCTTC. Translation gives CASSGGYNEQFF.

Written as DNA, the CDR3 is TGTGCCAGCAGCTTGAATCCGGCAGGGGGGCCCTACGAGCAGTACTTC. Translation gives CASSLNPAGGPYEQYF. The V call is TRBV5-5, the J call TRBJ2-7, with D maybe TRBD1 (7 bases). The CDR3 runs 16 residues. Deletions cut 1 base from V and 2 bases from J, with 16 bases between. The germline gives CDR1 SGHKS, CDR2 YYEKEE (reference sequence). Complete variable domain (other parts from reference TRBV5-5 and TRBJ2-7): DAGVTQSPTHLIKTRGQQVTLRCSPISGHKSVSWYQQVLGQGPQFIFQYYEKEERGRGNFPDRFSARQFPNYSSELNVNALLLGDSALYLCASSLNPAGGPYEQYFGPGTRLTVT.

The chain joins TRBV11-3 to TRBJ1-2; TRBD1 matches at 11 bases. The CDR3 loop spans 15 amino acids. V shed 5 bases and J 8 bases; nucleotides not matched to a gene: 10. Germline-derived CDR1 and CDR2 are SGHNT and YENEEA. The CDR3 region has the DNA TGTGCCAGCAGCAGATCCCGGGACAGGGGGTTAGGCTACACCTTC. This sequence encodes CASSRSRDRGLGYTF.

This clone has more than one count but fewer than ten. The rearrangement uses TRBV12-3 or TRBV12-4 and TRBJ2-1, with a possible D match to TRBD2 (5 bases). V lost 7 bases and J 4 bases, leaving 11 bases between the germline ends. CDR3 length: 13 amino acids. CDR3 nucleotide sequence: TGTGCCAGCATGCGGGCCGGATACAATGAGCAGTTCTTC. This encodes CASMRAGYNEQFF.

The V and J genes are TRBV7-2 and TRBJ2-2; 7 positions match TRBD2. The CDR3 consists of 16 residues. After removal of 3 bases from V and 5 bases from J, the junction contained 9 bases not matched to a gene. Per the germline V gene, CDR1 is SGHTA and CDR2 is FQGNSA. The CDR3 region is CASSFTAGVRTGELFF. The DNA for the CDR3 is TGTGCCAGCAGCTTTACCGCGGGAGTTCGAACCGGGGAGCTGTTTTTT.

This clone was counted only a few times. This chain links TRBV5-1 with TRBJ1-1; D remains unclear. The CDR3 sequence is 17 residues long. The germline gives CDR1 SGHRS, CDR2 YFSETQ. V gave up 0 bases and J gave up 0 bases, with 15 bases separating them. CDR3 in amino acids: CASSLGTEFLMNTEAFF. For the CDR3, the DNA is TGCGCCAGCAGCTTGGGAACAGAATTTCTCATGAACACTGAAGCTTTCTTT.

This clone was recorded once. The V call is TRBV7-9, the J call TRBJ2-4, with D hard to call. The V and J ends lost 5 bases and 3 bases respectively, with 20 bases between them. Germline CDR1 and CDR2: SEHNR and FQNEAQ (reference sequence). The CDR3 is 17 residues long. The CDR3 region has the DNA TGTGCCAGCAGCCCTTATAGCTCCCCAGAAAGCAAAAACATTCAGTACTTC. Translation gives CASSPYSSPESKNIQYF. Filled out from reference TRBV7-9 and TRBJ2-4, the complete variable domain reads DTGVSQNPRHKITKRGQNVTFRCDPISEHNRLYWYRQTLGQGPEFLTYFQNEAQLEKSRLLSDRFSAERPKGSFSTLEIQRTEQGDSAMYLCASSPYSSPESKNIQYFGAGTRLSVL.

The chain has TRBV13 and TRBJ1-6; 9 nucleotides line up with TRBD1. The CDR3 totals 18 residues. V was pared by 1 base and J by 10 bases, with 14 bases of the junction left unmatched. Germline V gene sequence: CDR1 PRHDT, CDR2 FYEKMQ (reference sequence). The CDR3 reads CASSLDGQGQRGVSPLHF. The DNA of the CDR3 is TGTGCCAGCAGCTTAGACGGACAGGGGCAGAGGGGAGTCTCACCCCTCCACTTT.

The V gene is TRBV11-3, the J gene TRBJ2-1, with D tentatively TRBD1 (6 bases). The V and J ends lost 2 bases and 4 bases respectively, with 15 bases between them. Germline CDR1 SGHNT, CDR2 YENEEA. This CDR3 spans 16 amino acids. CDR3 DNA: TGTGCCAGCAGCTTAAAACAGGGTTTGGGGTACAATGAGCAGTTCTTC. Translated, it gives CASSLKQGLGYNEQFF.

The chain has TRBV5-1 and TRBJ1-1; D gene unclear. In germline, CDR1 is SGHRS, CDR2 YFSETQ. Between the trimmed V and J ends, which lost 4 bases and 4 bases, there was a span of 17 bases. The CDR3 consists of 15 residues. The CDR3 DNA reads TGCGCCAGCAGCCCGGGAGATAGCGGTACCACTGAAGCTTTCTTT. It codes for CASSPGDSGTTEAFF.

The chain is built from TRBV4-3 and TRBJ2-4; a weak D match, TRBD1 (5 bases). Germline assignment: CDR1 LGHNA and CDR2 YSLEER. Trimming took 0 bases from V and 4 from J, leaving 13 bases between them. This CDR3 has 16 amino acids. CDR3 protein: CASSQDLGQGKNIQYF. CDR3 nucleotide sequence: TGCGCCAGCAGCCAAGATCTAGGTCAGGGAAAAAACATTCAGTACTTC.

This chain joins TRBV5-1 and TRBJ2-2; 8 nucleotides align to TRBD2. V shed 2 bases and J 6 bases; nucleotides not matched to a gene: 9. The CDR3 length is 16 residues. CDR1 is SGHRS and CDR2 is YFSETQ in the germline V gene. The CDR3: CASSFYVLAGPGELFF. The DNA of the CDR3 is TGCGCCAGCAGCTTTTATGTCCTAGCGGGTCCCGGGGAGCTGTTTTTT.

The chain is built from TRBV28 and TRBJ2-1, with 7 positions matching TRBD2. Per the germline V gene, CDR1 is MDHEN and CDR2 is SYDVKM. Germline trimming cut 2 bases from V and 8 bases from J; bases unmatched to any gene: 6. The CDR3 length is 14 residues. The CDR3 loop is CASSLGGSVDEQFF. The CDR3 nucleotides are TGTGCCAGCAGTTTAGGCGGGAGTGTAGATGAGCAGTTCTTC.

The chain uses TRBV6-5 and TRBJ2-5; TRBD2 matches at 13 bases. V gave up 7 bases and J gave up 4 bases; unmatched junction bases: 6. The CDR3 contains 15 residues. Germline values: CDR1 MNHEY, CDR2 SVGAGI. This chain's CDR3 is CASKLAGGEAETQYF. Written as DNA, the CDR3 is TGTGCCAGCAAACTAGCGGGAGGGGAGGCAGAGACCCAGTACTTC.

This sequence joins TRBV29-1 and TRBJ2-1; TRBD2 matches at 10 bases. The CDR3 is 15 residues long. Germline loops: CDR1 SQVTM, CDR2 ANQGSEA. With V trimmed by 4 bases and J by 4 bases, 7 bases remained unmatched. In nucleotides, the CDR3 is TGCAGCGTTGCCAACCTAGCGGGAGCGTACAATGAGCAGTTCTTC. Protein sequence: CSVANLAGAYNEQFF.

The chain combines TRBV7-3 with TRBJ2-1; 10 bases agree with TRBD1. This CDR3 comprises 14 residues. Germline CDR1 reads SGHTA; CDR2 reads FQGTGA. Trimming removed 3 bases from V and 9 bases from J; junction bases left unmatched: 5. In DNA, the CDR3 is TGTGCCAGCAGCTTGGGGGACAGGGGAGGTGAGCAGTTCTTC. Translation: CASSLGDRGGEQFF. Full variable domain (outside the CDR3, taken from reference TRBV7-3 and TRBJ2-1): GAGVSQTPSNKVTEKGKYVELRCDPISGHTALYWYRQSLGQGPEFLIYFQGTGAADDSGLPNDRFFAVRPEGSVSTLKIQRTERGDSAVYLCASSLGDRGGEQFFGPGTRLTVL.

This clone was picked up one time. The V call is TRBV6-1, the J call TRBJ1-3; D not certain. This CDR3 comprises 14 residues. Trimming left V 3 bases short and J 2 bases short, with 8 bases between. Per the germline V gene, CDR1 is MNHNS and CDR2 is SASEGT. DNA for the CDR3: TGTGCCAGCAGTGAGACGGGAGCTGGAAACACCATATATTTT. This sequence encodes CASSETGAGNTIYF.

The rearrangement uses TRBV10-3 and TRBJ1-6; D remains ambiguous. The CDR3 is made up of 13 amino acids. From germline, CDR1 is ENHRY and CDR2 SYGVKD. V was cut by 8 bases and J by 4 bases, with 9 bases left in between. Here the CDR3 reads CAIAANYNSPLHF. The CDR3 DNA sequence: TGTGCCATCGCGGCTAATTATAATTCACCCCTCCACTTT.

This clone was picked up one time. This chain joins TRBV24-1 and TRBJ1-2; no clear D gene. CDR1 and CDR2 from the germline V gene are KGHDR and SFDVKD. This CDR3 is built from 12 residues. Trimming pared 4 bases from V and 4 bases from J, leaving 6 bases between. As DNA, the CDR3 is TGTGCCACCAGTGAGGGGAGCTATGGCTACACCTTC. Residues: CATSEGSYGYTF.

The J gene is TRBJ1-4, the V gene TRBV7-9, with D tentatively TRBD1 (6 bases). The CDR3 length is 17 residues. Between the trimmed V and J ends, which lost 8 bases and 0 bases, there was a span of 19 bases. Germline V gene sequence: CDR1 SEHNR, CDR2 FQNEAQ (reference sequence). The CDR3 DNA follows: TGTGCCAGCGGGGGGGCCACACCCCTAGCAACTAATGAAAAACTGTTTTTT. It codes for CASGGATPLATNEKLFF.

The chain links TRBV19 to TRBJ1-2, with D perhaps TRBD1 (5 bases). This CDR3 is built from 13 residues. The germline V gene has CDR1 LNHDA and CDR2 SQIVND (reference sequence). Deletions cut 3 bases from V and 4 bases from J, with 9 bases between. The CDR3 region has the DNA TGTGCCAGTAGTATGACAGAGATCTATGGCTACACCTTC. It is translated as CASSMTEIYGYTF.

The V and J genes are TRBV30 and TRBJ2-1; 11 bases map to TRBD2. CDR1 GTSNPN and CDR2 SVGIG come from the germline V gene (reference sequence). V was clipped by 6 bases and J by 15 bases; unmatched bases: 16. The CDR3 is 14 residues long. Written as DNA, the CDR3 is TGTGCCTGCCAGCTGGACCGTAGCGGGAGGGTCCTGTTCTTC. Translating it yields CACQLDRSGRVLFF.

This chain connects TRBV18 to TRBJ2-5; possibly TRBD1 for D (5 bases). The germline V gene encodes CDR1 KGHSH and CDR2 LQKENI. The germline V and J ends were trimmed by 3 bases and 3 bases, with 8 bases remaining between them. The CDR3 consists of 13 residues. Written as DNA, the CDR3 is TGTGCCAGCTCACCTGACAGAGAAGAGACCCAGTACTTC. It yields the protein CASSPDREETQYF.

The rearrangement joins TRBV19 to TRBJ1-1, with 7 positions matching TRBD1. V dropped 4 bases and J dropped 5; count of bases not matched to a gene: 4. This CDR3 has 13 amino acids. CDR1 and CDR2 (germline): LNHDA, SQIVND (reference sequence). The CDR3 region is CASSNRGGTEAFF. CDR3 nucleotide sequence: TGTGCCAGTAGTAACAGGGGCGGTACTGAAGCTTTCTTT.

The V gene is TRBV28, the J gene TRBJ1-3, with a weak D call TRBD1 (6 bases). Trimming left V 6 bases short and J 2 bases short, with 17 bases between. The CDR3 is 16 amino acids. From germline, CDR1 is MDHEN and CDR2 SYDVKM. The CDR3 DNA sequence: TGTGCCAGCAGCGAAACAGGGCAGAATACTGGAAACACCATATATTTT. Its protein product is CASSETGQNTGNTIYF. The complete variable domain, with remaining parts taken from reference TRBV28 and TRBJ1-3, reads DVKVTQSSRYLVKRTGEKVFLECVQDMDHENMFWYRQDPGLGLRLIYFSYDVKMKEKGDIPEGYSVSREKKERFSLILESASTNQTSMYLCASSETGQNTGNTIYFGEGSWLTVV.

In this sample, this clone turned up once. The chain couples TRBV7-2 to TRBJ1-2; D is perhaps TRBD1 (6 bases). CDR1 and CDR2 (germline): SGHTA, FQGNSA. The CDR3 runs 12 residues. V was trimmed by 6 bases and J by 4 bases, leaving 9 bases between them. The CDR3 here is CASRQGIYGYTF. As DNA, the CDR3 is TGTGCCAGCAGACAGGGTATCTATGGCTACACCTTC.

This chain joins TRBV24-1 and TRBJ2-1; 10 bases match TRBD2. CDR3 length equals 15 residues. Per germline, CDR1 KGHDR and CDR2 SFDVKD. J lost 7 bases, V lost 6 bases, and 8 bases had no gene match. The CDR3 nucleotides read TGTGCCACCAGTCGGGGTTCTAGCGGGAGTAATGAGCAGTTCTTC. Translation gives CATSRGSSGSNEQFF.

This clone appeared once. This chain uses TRBV20-1 with TRBJ2-1; D is possibly TRBD2 (7 bases). CDR3 length: 16 residues. Germline lookup yields CDR1 DFQATT and CDR2 SNEGSKA (reference sequence). Trimming removed 3 bases at V and 6 bases at J, with 21 bases between. DNA of the CDR3: TGCAGTGCTAGTTTCCCAGGAAGGGGGGAGGGCAATGAGCAGTTCTTC. Translated, it gives CSASFPGRGEGNEQFF.

This chain joins TRBV5-5 and TRBJ1-6; 7 bases fit TRBD1. CDR1 is SGHKS, CDR2 YYEKEE, per germline (reference sequence). Germline trimming cut 4 bases from V and 5 bases from J; bases unmatched to any gene: 6. This CDR3 spans 15 amino acids. CDR3 amino acids: CASSPEGQNNSPLHF. In nucleotides, the CDR3 is TGTGCCAGCAGCCCTGAGGGACAGAATAATTCACCCCTCCACTTT. Combining the CDR3 with reference TRBV5-5 and TRBJ1-6 gives the whole variable domain DAGVTQSPTHLIKTRGQQVTLRCSPISGHKSVSWYQQVLGQGPQFIFQYYEKEERGRGNFPDRFSARQFPNYSSELNVNALLLGDSALYLCASSPEGQNNSPLHFGNGTRLTVT.

The genes are TRBV10-3 and TRBJ1-2, with D possibly being TRBD1 (6 bases). Germline loops: CDR1 ENHRY, CDR2 SYGVKD. Trimming stripped 5 bases from V and 0 bases from J, with 10 bases between. The CDR3 extends over 14 amino acids. The DNA for the CDR3 is TGTGCCATCAGTCCGACAGGATCTAACTATGGCTACACCTTC. Protein product: CAISPTGSNYGYTF.